This note documents a single T cell receptor (beta chain) sequence. Its antigen remains unidentified. TCR beta sequencing covered blood CD8+ and CD4+ T cells. The entry originates in a study of CD8 T cells in Susac syndrome. Overall study results and limits: Acknowledgment was made by the study that its TCR sequencing and HLA analysis involved a relatively small number of individuals.

The CDR3 totals 16 residues. Germline CDR1 and CDR2: SGHDN and FVKESK. V lost 0 bases, J lost 4 bases, and 12 bases lay in between. cDNA came from roughly 0.53 to 1 ug RNA primed by random hexamers. immunoSEQ multiplex PCR amplified TCR beta CDR3 across 54 Vbeta, 13 Jbeta. TCRdb passed the immunoSEQ multiplex PCR reads through MiXCR, listing each CDR3 protein once. Here the sample spans hundreds of thousands of distinct CDR3 sequences, approximately 85% being singletons. The material sequenced was CD8+ T cells from PBMCs. The TCR was taken from a human donor with multiple sclerosis. V gene TRBV14 combines with J gene TRBJ2-2; D tentatively reads TRBD1 or TRBD2 (5 bases each). For the CDR3, the DNA is TGTGCCAGCAGCCAAGATACAGGACTGAGCACCGGGGAGCTGTTTTTT. As protein: CASSQDTGLSTGELFF.